The 21 T cell receptor beta chains reported below all come from one sample, sequenced in a study of radiation and T cells in renal cell carcinoma. TCRdb keeps only in-frame clones here, not all; method: immunoSEQ multiplex PCR. The sample includes 15,000 or so clones, 50% of them seen just once. Treatment meaning: 15 Gy SBRT to primary tumor, nephrectomy 4 weeks later. Sequenced here: tumor tissue, sampled from a patient whose treatment included radiotherapy and nephrectomy. These TCRs come from a woman aged 55-69 years with renal cell carcinoma.

The chain joins TRBV14 to TRBJ2-5, with D possibly TRBD1 on 7 matching bases. Germline loops: CDR1 SGHDN, CDR2 FVKESK. V lost 0 bases to trimming and J lost 5 bases, with 13 bases between them. The CDR3 consists of 15 residues. The CDR3 spells CASSQDRGVGETQYF. The CDR3 DNA sequence: TGTGCCAGCAGCCAAGACAGGGGGGTTGGTGAGACCCAGTACTTC.

CDR3 sequence: CATEGRPISGNTIYF. The CDR3 DNA is TGTGCCACCGAGGGACGGCCTATCTCTGGAAACACCATATATTTT. V is TRBV6-5 and J is TRBJ1-3, with D possibly TRBD1 on 5 matching bases. Between the trimmed V and J ends, which lost 10 bases and 0 bases, there was a span of 16 bases. Looked up from germline, CDR1 is MNHEY and CDR2 is SVGAGI. CDR3 length equals 15 residues.

The rearrangement joins TRBV13 to TRBJ2-3; 9 bases are a match to TRBD2. The V gene end was trimmed by 5 bases and the J gene end by 2 bases; junction bases not matched to a gene: 8. The CDR3 runs 16 residues. The germline CDR1 and CDR2 sequences are PRHDT and FYEKMQ (reference sequence). The CDR3 protein is CASSVSGGYYTDTQYF. In DNA, the CDR3 is TGTGCCAGCAGCGTCAGCGGGGGGTATTACACAGATACGCAGTATTTT.

This clone was detected only a few times. The chain recombines TRBV4-2 with TRBJ2-7; 7 bases are shared with TRBD1. CDR3 length: 15 residues. Germline V gene data show CDR1 as LGHNA and CDR2 as YNFKEQ. The V gene end was trimmed by 3 bases and the J gene end by 3 bases; junction bases not matched to a gene: 8. The CDR3: CASSHEQGSIYEQYF. The CDR3 nucleotides read TGTGCCAGCAGCCATGAACAGGGGTCGATCTACGAGCAGTACTTC.

The chain combines TRBV5-4 with TRBJ2-3; D is uncertain. CDR3 size: 13 residues. Germline values: CDR1 SGHNT, CDR2 YYREEE (reference sequence). Trimming took 2 bases from V and 5 from J, leaving 9 bases between them. CDR3 in amino acids: CASSFGPGDTQYF. DNA of the CDR3: TGTGCCAGCAGCTTCGGCCCTGGAGATACGCAGTATTTT.

This chain connects TRBV28 to TRBJ1-2; TRBD1 agrees at 10 bases. Looked up from germline, CDR1 is MDHEN and CDR2 is SYDVKM. The V gene end was trimmed by 5 bases and the J gene end by 4 bases; junction bases not matched to a gene: 7. This CDR3 is built from 15 residues. In nucleotides, the CDR3 is TGTGCCAGCAGTCATCGGACAGGGGGGGCCTATGGCTACACCTTC. Amino acid sequence: CASSHRTGGAYGYTF.

This clone was counted a single time. The V gene is TRBV12-5, the J gene TRBJ2-2; the D is unclear. The CDR3 extends over 13 amino acids. CDR1 is LGHNT and CDR2 is FRNRAP in the germline V gene. V was pared by 1 base and J by 5 bases, with 5 bases between. The CDR3 region has the DNA TGTGCTAGTGGTTTGGATCAGACCGGGGAGCTGTTTTTT. It encodes CASGLDQTGELFF.

CDR3 sequence reads: CASSPSIGTGDGYTF. In nucleotides, the CDR3 is TGTGCCAGCAGCCCCTCGATAGGGACAGGGGATGGCTACACCTTC. V gene TRBV16 combines with J gene TRBJ1-2; the match to TRBD1 covers 10 bases. Looked up from germline, CDR1 is KGHSY and CDR2 is FQNENV. The CDR3 totals 15 residues. V shed 4 bases and J 6 bases; nucleotides not matched to a gene: 8.

Of note for this clone: One junction end does not reproduce the germline sequence, and a read error may be involved. This rearrangement joins TRBV2 to TRBJ2-7; D not resolved. Germline CDR1 is SNHLY and CDR2 is FYNNEI. CDR3 length: 12 residues. The CDR3 DNA reads as TGTGCCAGCAGTGACGGTGACTTGGTGGTTGTGTTC. Translation gives CASSDGDLVVVF. The full variable domain, in which reference TRBV2 and TRBJ2-7 provide the parts outside the CDR3, is EPEVTQTPSHQVTQMGQEVILRCVPISNHLYFYWYRQILGQKVEFLVSFYNNEISEKSEIFDDQFSVERPDGSNFTLKIRSTKLEDSAMYFCASSDGDLVVVFGPGTRLTVT.

V usage is TRBV6-6 and J usage is TRBJ1-5; TRBD1 matches at 10 bases. Germline V lookup: CDR1 MNHNY, CDR2 SVGAGI (reference sequence). The V gene end was trimmed by 7 bases and the J gene end by 3 bases; junction bases not matched to a gene: 6. This CDR3 has 15 amino acids. CDR3 amino acids: CASTAGTGANQPQHF. In DNA, the CDR3 is TGTGCCAGCACCGCCGGGACAGGGGCCAATCAGCCCCAGCATTTT.

This chain uses TRBV30 with TRBJ2-3, with TRBD2 matching 9 bases. Germline V gene data show CDR1 as GTSNPN and CDR2 as SVGIG (reference sequence). The CDR3 is 13 amino acids. The junction had 3 bases not matched to a gene; V was cut back by 4 bases and J by 4 bases. The CDR3 loop reads CAWTSGNADTQYF. For the CDR3, the DNA is TGTGCCTGGACTAGCGGGAATGCAGATACGCAGTATTTT.

V gene TRBV19 combines with J gene TRBJ2-7; D is unclear. V was trimmed by 3 bases and J by 7 bases, leaving 7 bases between them. The germline gives CDR1 LNHDA, CDR2 SQIVND (reference sequence). The CDR3 runs to 11 residues. Here the CDR3 DNA reads TGTGCCAGTAGTATGTTTGGGGAGCAGTACTTC. This codes for CASSMFGEQYF.

This chain uses TRBV7-9 with TRBJ1-1, with 9 nucleotides matching TRBD1. Germline V CDR1 and CDR2: SEHNR, FQNEAQ (reference sequence). This CDR3 has 15 residues. With 4 bases clipped from V and 7 bases from J, the junction kept 10 bases outside the gene matches. This CDR3 reads CASSSRPDRGLEAFF. Here the CDR3 DNA reads TGTGCCAGCAGCTCTAGACCGGACAGGGGCCTTGAAGCTTTCTTT. The variable domain in full, completed from reference TRBV7-9 and TRBJ1-1, reads DTGVSQNPRHKITKRGQNVTFRCDPISEHNRLYWYRQTLGQGPEFLTYFQNEAQLEKSRLLSDRFSAERPKGSFSTLEIQRTEQGDSAMYLCASSSRPDRGLEAFFGQGTRLTVV.

V usage is TRBV6-5 and J usage is TRBJ2-5; D is perhaps TRBD1 (6 bases). The CDR3 contains 12 residues. CDR1 is MNHEY and CDR2 is SVGAGI in the germline V gene. V gave up 6 bases and J gave up 6 bases, with 11 bases separating them. CDR3 sequence reads: CASRTGPKTQYF. The CDR3 DNA reads TGTGCCAGCAGAACAGGGCCGAAGACCCAGTACTTC.

In its sample, this clone was seen once. V usage is TRBV6-5 and J usage is TRBJ1-2; D is possibly TRBD1 (6 bases). The V and J ends lost 5 bases and 1 base respectively, with 8 bases between them. CDR1 and CDR2 (germline): MNHEY, SVGAGI. The CDR3 contains 13 residues. CDR3 residues: CASSRTDNYGYTF. The CDR3 DNA follows: TGTGCCAGCAGTAGGACAGATAACTATGGCTACACCTTC.

The chain combines TRBV7-2 with TRBJ2-3, with D unclear. Looked up from germline, CDR1 is SGHTA and CDR2 is FQGNSA. The CDR3 loop spans 15 amino acids. The germline V and J ends were trimmed by 0 bases and 4 bases, with 11 bases remaining between them. CDR3 in DNA: TGTGCCAGCAGCTTAGCGTTAGATCGATCAGATACGCAGTATTTT. Its protein is CASSLALDRSDTQYF.

Only one count was recorded for this clone. The chain uses TRBV6-1 and TRBJ2-7; a possible D gene is TRBD1 (6 bases). CDR1 MNHNS and CDR2 SASEGT come from the germline V gene. CDR3 length: 12 residues. V lost 5 bases to trimming and J lost 2 bases, with 7 bases between them. CDR3 residues: CASSRDTYEQYF. CDR3 sequence (DNA): TGTGCCAGCAGTAGGGACACCTACGAGCAGTACTTC.

The chain uses TRBV4-1 and TRBJ1-1; a weak D match, TRBD1 (5 bases). Trimming took 0 bases from V and 1 from J, leaving 9 bases between them. Germline loops: CDR1 MGHRA, CDR2 YSYEKL. The CDR3 extends over 15 amino acids. CDR3 residues: CASSQDPTENTEAFF. CDR3 in DNA: TGCGCCAGCAGCCAAGATCCGACAGAGAACACTGAAGCTTTCTTT.

The V and J genes are TRBV18 and TRBJ1-1; D is unresolved. CDR1 and CDR2 (germline): KGHSH, LQKENI. CDR3 length: 12 residues. Trimming shortened V by 2 bases and J by 6 bases, and 7 bases separated the two germline ends. The CDR3 loop is CASSPLTSEAFF. CDR3 in DNA: TGTGCCAGCTCACCATTAACTTCTGAAGCTTTCTTT.

This clone was seen once. This chain links TRBV4-1 with TRBJ2-7, with 11 bases that match TRBD1. The CDR3 consists of 14 residues. Per the germline V gene, CDR1 is MGHRA and CDR2 is YSYEKL. V was clipped by 3 bases and J by 7 bases; unmatched bases: 5. The CDR3 sequence is CASSQGDRGWEQYF. CDR3 nucleotides: TGCGCCAGCAGCCAGGGGGACAGGGGGTGGGAGCAGTACTTC.

The rearrangement uses TRBV7-3 and TRBJ2-1, with 9 bases that match TRBD2. Germline V gene data show CDR1 as SGHTA and CDR2 as FQGTGA. The CDR3 length is 19 residues. V lost 2 bases to trimming and J lost 6 bases; unmatched junction nucleotides: 17. The CDR3 is CASSLEGSGGGNPFNEQFF. The CDR3 coding sequence is TGTGCCAGCAGCTTAGAAGGTAGCGGGGGCGGGAACCCTTTCAATGAGCAGTTCTTC.